The clone carrying this T cell receptor beta chain has only a few counts. What it recognizes is unknown. Of the isolated RNA, all was reverse transcribed, and so the sequenced material was expressed TCRB transcripts. Profiling relied on immunoSEQ multiplex PCR, and the TCRdb table lists in-frame clones only, not all of them. The repertoire holds about 150,000 clones, with more than 9.5% as singletons. This sample was taken from a study of beta chain features in type 1 diabetes. Study-level points and caveats: No resolution was reached here on whether HLA type influences TCRB rearrangement. Shorter TCRB CDR3s, moderately but significantly so, were found in Type 1 diabetes patients in all four CD4+ subsets. cDNA-based sequencing might over-represent cells highly expressing TCR.

Germline V gene sequence: CDR1 KGHSH, CDR2 LQKENI. The CDR3 runs to 11 residues. Trimming shortened V by 3 bases and J by 5 bases, and 4 bases separated the two germline ends. V and J are TRBV18 and TRBJ2-5; D is unclear. The specimen sequenced was central memory CD4+ T cells from blood. The receptor was isolated from a man younger than 35 in good health. The CDR3 nucleotides read TGTGCCAGCTCACCTTGGGAGACCCAGTACTTC. Its translation: CASSPWETQYF.